This is a list of T cell receptor beta chains from one sample in a study of T cell responses to AZD1222 COVID-19 vaccine. The assay was immunoSEQ multiplex PCR, and TCRdb's table has in-frame clones only and misses some. The data contain under 150,000 clones, around 90% of them singletons. The source material was peripheral blood, sampled on day 0 of MenACWY control vaccination. These receptor sequences come from an adult in good health. The CDR3 runs from the conserved cysteine through the conserved F or W. Fields, in order: V gene, J gene, D gene, clone size, CDR3 DNA, CDR3 protein. D genes are given only for firm matches. Where a row states a size, it is once, few, many or the class of an expanded clone; other rows omit it.

V gene: TRBV10-3; J gene: TRBJ1-5; D gene: -; clone size: -; CDR3 DNA: TGTGCCATCAGTGAGTGGGCAGCCAATCAGCCCCAGCATTTT; CDR3 protein: CAISEWAANQPQHF
V gene: TRBV5-1; J gene: TRBJ2-1; D gene: -; clone size: -; CDR3 DNA: TGCGCCAGCAGCTCCCCATTACTAGCTAACTCCTACAATGAGCAGTTCTTC; CDR3 protein: CASSSPLLANSYNEQFF
V gene: TRBV12-3/TRBV12-4; J gene: TRBJ2-7; D gene: -; clone size: few; CDR3 DNA: TGTGCCAGCAGGGGGTCTCAGGGCTACGAGCAGTACTTC; CDR3 protein: CASRGSQGYEQYF
V gene: TRBV5-5; J gene: TRBJ1-4; D gene: -; clone size: -; CDR3 DNA: TGTGCCAGCAGGCCAGGGATGTTGGCTAATGAAAAACTGTTTTTT; CDR3 protein: CASRPGMLANEKLFF
V gene: TRBV5-4; J gene: TRBJ1-5; D gene: -; clone size: -; CDR3 DNA: TGTGCCAGCAGCTTCAGGGATCAGCCCCAGCATTTT; CDR3 protein: CASSFRDQPQHF
V gene: TRBV19; J gene: TRBJ1-5; D gene: -; clone size: -; CDR3 DNA: TGTGCCAGTACCATAGGAGGGGATTATAGCAATCAGCCCCAGCATTTT; CDR3 protein: CASTIGGDYSNQPQHF
V gene: TRBV6-1; J gene: TRBJ2-5; D gene: -; clone size: -; CDR3 DNA: TGTGCCAGCAGCGAAGCGGGTTACCAAGAGACCCAGTACTTC; CDR3 protein: CASSEAGYQETQYF
V gene: TRBV6-4; J gene: TRBJ2-2; D gene: TRBD1; clone size: -; CDR3 DNA: TGTGCCAGCAGTGACTCGGGGACAGGACTCGGTGGGGAGCTGTTTTTT; CDR3 protein: CASSDSGTGLGGELFF
V gene: TRBV18; J gene: TRBJ1-6; D gene: -; clone size: -; CDR3 DNA: TGTGCCAGCTCACCCGGGTCATATAATTCACCCCTCCACTTT; CDR3 protein: CASSPGSYNSPLHF
V gene: TRBV29-1; J gene: TRBJ1-3; D gene: TRBD1; clone size: -; CDR3 DNA: TGCAGCGTTGATACAGGGGGCTCTGGAAACACCATATATTTT; CDR3 protein: CSVDTGGSGNTIYF
V gene: TRBV5-4; J gene: TRBJ2-7; D gene: TRBD1; clone size: -; CDR3 DNA: TGTGCCAGCAGCTTTCCAGGGGGCAACGAGCAGTACTTC; CDR3 protein: CASSFPGGNEQYF
V gene: TRBV7-2; J gene: TRBJ2-2; D gene: -; clone size: -; CDR3 DNA: TGTGCCAGCAGCTTAACTGGGGGGCTAGGCCCTGGGGAGCTGTTTTTT; CDR3 protein: CASSLTGGLGPGELFF
V gene: TRBV5-1; J gene: TRBJ2-3; D gene: -; clone size: once; CDR3 DNA: TGCGCCAGCAGCTTGCGTGGGGGGCGTACAGATACGCAGTATTTT; CDR3 protein: CASSLRGGRTDTQYF
V gene: TRBV7-9; J gene: TRBJ1-5; D gene: -; clone size: -; CDR3 DNA: TGTGCCAGCAGCTTAGAGGAGTATCATCAGCCCCAGCATTTT; CDR3 protein: CASSLEEYHQPQHF
V gene: TRBV18; J gene: TRBJ2-5; D gene: -; clone size: -; CDR3 DNA: TGTGCCAGCTCACCACTACAGGGGGGGGAGACCCAGTACTTC; CDR3 protein: CASSPLQGGETQYF
V gene: TRBV3-1/TRBV3-2; J gene: TRBJ1-1; D gene: -; clone size: once; CDR3 DNA: TGTGCCAGCAGCCAAGATCTCGGGGGAGCTTTCTTT; CDR3 protein: CASSQDLGGAFF
V gene: TRBV5-1; J gene: TRBJ1-6; D gene: -; clone size: -; CDR3 DNA: TGCGCCAGCAGCTTGGAAGGGGCATATAATTCACCCCTCCACTTT; CDR3 protein: CASSLEGAYNSPLHF
V gene: TRBV19; J gene: TRBJ2-2; D gene: TRBD1; clone size: -; CDR3 DNA: TGTGCCAGTAGTACGACAGGGACGAACACCGGGGAGCTGTTTTTT; CDR3 protein: CASSTTGTNTGELFF
V gene: TRBV5-1; J gene: TRBJ2-7; D gene: -; clone size: once; CDR3 DNA: TGCGCCAGCAGCTTGCAGAATCCTAGTACCTACGAGCAGTACTTC; CDR3 protein: CASSLQNPSTYEQYF
V gene: TRBV7-9; J gene: TRBJ2-1; D gene: -; clone size: -; CDR3 DNA: TGTGCCAGCAGGCCAGGGGAGCAGGATGAGCAGTTCTTC; CDR3 protein: CASRPGEQDEQFF
V gene: TRBV7-7; J gene: TRBJ2-3; D gene: -; clone size: -; CDR3 DNA: TGTGCCAGCAGCCCGGGACCGAATGAGGGAGATACGCAGTATTTT; CDR3 protein: CASSPGPNEGDTQYF
V gene: TRBV29-1; J gene: TRBJ1-2; D gene: -; clone size: -; CDR3 DNA: TGCAGCGTTGGAATTGATTCGGTCCCTGACCGAGGGGCCTATGGCTACACCTTC; CDR3 protein: CSVGIDSVPDRGAYGYTF
V gene: TRBV30; J gene: TRBJ2-7; D gene: -; clone size: -; CDR3 DNA: TGTGCCGGGGGGCACCGGGCGACCTCCTACGAGCAGTACTTC; CDR3 protein: CAGGHRATSYEQYF
V gene: TRBV28; J gene: TRBJ1-2; D gene: -; clone size: -; CDR3 DNA: TGTGCCAGCAGTTTACAACCGCAGGGCTATGGCTACACCTTC; CDR3 protein: CASSLQPQGYGYTF
V gene: TRBV30; J gene: TRBJ2-7; D gene: -; clone size: -; CDR3 DNA: TGTGCCTGGAGTGAGAGGGGTTACGAGCAGTACTTC; CDR3 protein: CAWSERGYEQYF
V gene: TRBV14; J gene: TRBJ1-3; D gene: -; clone size: -; CDR3 DNA: TGTGCCAGCAGTCAATACTCTGGAAACACCATATATTTT; CDR3 protein: CASSQYSGNTIYF
V gene: TRBV7-9; J gene: TRBJ2-7; D gene: TRBD1; clone size: once; CDR3 DNA: TGTGCCAGCAGCAGACAGGGGAACTCCTACGAGCAGTACTTC; CDR3 protein: CASSRQGNSYEQYF